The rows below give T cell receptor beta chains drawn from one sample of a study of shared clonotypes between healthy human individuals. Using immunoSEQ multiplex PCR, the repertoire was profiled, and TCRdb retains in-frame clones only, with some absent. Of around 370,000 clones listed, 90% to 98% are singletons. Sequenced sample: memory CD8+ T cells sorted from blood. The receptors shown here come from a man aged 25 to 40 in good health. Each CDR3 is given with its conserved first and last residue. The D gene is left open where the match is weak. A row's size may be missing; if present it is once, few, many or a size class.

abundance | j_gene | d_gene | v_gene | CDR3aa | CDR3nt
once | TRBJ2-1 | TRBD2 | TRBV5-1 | CASSFSPIWEGYNEQFF | TGCGCCAGCAGCTTCAGCCCTATATGGGAGGGCTACAATGAGCAGTTCTTC
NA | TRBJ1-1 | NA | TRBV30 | CAWSVNMNTEAFF | TGTGCCTGGAGTGTGAACATGAACACTGAAGCTTTCTTT
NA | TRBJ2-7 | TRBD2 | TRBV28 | CASSRLLAGSEEQYF | TGTGCCAGCAGTCGTTTGCTAGCGGGTTCGGAAGAGCAGTACTTC
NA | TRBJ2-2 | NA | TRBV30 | CAWRHPNTGELFF | TGTGCCTGGAGGCACCCGAACACCGGGGAGCTGTTTTTT
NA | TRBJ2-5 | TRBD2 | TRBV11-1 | CASSLRLAGGPSETQYF | TGTGCCAGCAGCTTAAGACTAGCGGGAGGGCCCTCTGAGACCCAGTACTTC
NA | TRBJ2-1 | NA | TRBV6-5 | CASSYSGTSYNEQFF | TGTGCCAGCAGTTACTCCGGGACAAGCTACAATGAGCAGTTCTTC
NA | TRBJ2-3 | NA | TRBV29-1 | CSVEGRQASTDTQYF | TGCAGCGTTGAAGGGCGACAGGCTAGCACAGATACGCAGTATTTT
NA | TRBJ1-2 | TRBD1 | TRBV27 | CASSPGQGIANYGYTF | TGTGCCAGTTCTCCGGGACAGGGGATTGCTAACTATGGCTACACCTTC
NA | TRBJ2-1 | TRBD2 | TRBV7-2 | CASRRGLAGVGSYNEQFF | TGTGCCAGCCGTCGCGGACTAGCGGGAGTCGGCTCCTACAATGAGCAGTTCTTC
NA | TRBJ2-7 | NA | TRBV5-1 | CASSLPSGLSYEQYF | TGCGCCAGCAGCCTTCCCTCGGGACTTTCCTACGAGCAGTACTTC
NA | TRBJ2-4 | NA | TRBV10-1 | CASSEVEKGVGTKNIQYF | TGCGCCAGCAGTGAGGTAGAAAAGGGGGTAGGAACCAAAAACATTCAGTACTTC
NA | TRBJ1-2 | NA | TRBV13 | CASSPRDRGGYGYTF | TGTGCCAGCAGCCCTCGGGACCGGGGGGGCTATGGCTACACCTTC
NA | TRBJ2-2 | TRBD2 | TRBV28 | CASSLTSGTGELFF | TGTGCCAGCAGTTTAACTAGCGGGACCGGGGAGCTGTTTTTT
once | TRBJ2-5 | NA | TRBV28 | CASSFPGAETQYF | TGTGCCAGCAGTTTTCCGGGGGCCGAGACCCAGTACTTC
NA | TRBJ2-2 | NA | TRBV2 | CASSGDPPTGELFF | TGTGCCAGCAGCGGGGACCCCCCCACCGGGGAGCTGTTTTTT
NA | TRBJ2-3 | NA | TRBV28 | CASSFRSTDTQYF | TGTGCCAGCAGTTTTAGAAGCACAGATACGCAGTATTTT
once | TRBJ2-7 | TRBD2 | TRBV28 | CASGLAGGLSYEQYF | TGTGCCAGCGGGCTAGCGGGAGGGCTATCCTACGAGCAGTACTTC
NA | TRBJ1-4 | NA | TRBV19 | CASSTRVGKLFF | TGTGCCAGTAGTACCCGCGTAGGAAAACTGTTTTTT
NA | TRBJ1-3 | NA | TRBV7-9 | CASSPVLSSGNTIYF | TGTGCCAGCAGCCCAGTCCTGAGCTCTGGAAACACCATATATTTT
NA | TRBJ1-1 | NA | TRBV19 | CASSIGRNTEAFF | TGTGCCAGTAGTATAGGCAGGAACACTGAAGCTTTCTTT
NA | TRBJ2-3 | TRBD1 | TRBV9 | CASSVQGAGTDTQYF | TGTGCCAGCAGCGTTCAGGGGGCGGGGACAGATACGCAGTATTTT
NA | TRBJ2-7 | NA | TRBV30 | CAWSLSGYEQYF | TGTGCCTGGTCGTTGAGTGGCTACGAGCAGTACTTC
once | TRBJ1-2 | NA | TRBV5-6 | CASSLRRFGGYTF | TGTGCCAGCAGCTTGAGGCGGTTCGGGGGCTACACCTTC